This T cell receptor (beta chain) was profiled in a study of shared clonotypes between healthy human individuals. Study-wide results and caveats: Four donors held around 5% of naive CD4 clonotypes in common.

Genomic DNA belonging to each subset was distributed in equal measure over several immunoSEQ plates. The assay was immunoSEQ multiplex PCR, and TCRdb's table has in-frame clones only and misses some. The sample lists about 2.1 million clones, just over 90% occurring once. This CDR3 spans 15 amino acids. J was trimmed by 6 bases and V by 4 bases; bases with no gene match: 8. Germline V gene sequence: CDR1 SGHAT, CDR2 FQNNGV. Selected positively for CCR7 and CD45RO-negative, naive CD8 cells excluded terminally differentiated effector memory CD45RA+ cells. Regarding this clone: Its antigen is unidentified.

The chain recombines TRBV11-2 with TRBJ2-1, with 8 nucleotides matching TRBD1. The sample comprised naive CD8+ T cells from PBMCs. This TCR was sampled from a man aged 18 to 30 in good health. Some clones in this sample may be carry-over from other donors' samples. DNA for the CDR3: TGTGCCAGCAGCTCCCGCGGGACAGGTATCAATGAGCAGTTCTTC. This encodes CASSSRGTGINEQFF.